One T cell receptor (beta chain) is described in this entry. Its target antigen remains unknown. No base quality information exists; no much larger clone differs at one position. Taken with the paper, the label for treatment or condition translates to: preoperative locoregional IRX-2 cytokine immunotherapy. The samples were obtained from a phase Ib study in which preoperative, locoregional IRX-2 cytokine immunotherapy intended to prime immune responses was tested. Donors were patients with early-stage breast cancer who received IRX-2 before surgery. The data were taken from a study of preoperative IRX-2 immunotherapy in early breast cancer (dated by TCRdb to between 2019 and 2020). Libraries came from the immunoSEQ multiplex PCR assay. Entries here come from immuneACCESS through TCRdb and include only in-frame sequences with V and J called. Some clones fail to appear in such tables; in the studies checked, an unresolved V gene covers under half of the shortfall, and the cause of the remainder is unknown. The sample data list about 98,000 clones, and roughly 90% of these were observed just once. Over 2% of the sample lies in the top ten.

The sequences come from tumor tissue, collected after IRX-2 immunotherapy. The receptor comes from a human donor with breast cancer.

The DNA sequence follows: TGTGCCAGCAGGGGGGACAGGCCTTCCTATGGCTACACCTTC. Its translation reads: CASRGDRPSYGYTF. The rearrangement combines TRBV6-8 with TRBJ1-2; a stretch of 8 junction bases matches TRBD1. The CDR3 runs 14 residues from the cysteine to the phenylalanine. The kept DNA is CDR3 alone, 42 bases in frame from the first base. The germline V and J ends show losses of 6 bases and 4 bases respectively, and no gene match explains 7 bases of the junction. Based on the germline V gene, the CDR1 and CDR2 sequences are MNHGY and SAAAGT.